This T cell receptor beta chain is from a study of identifying expanded T cells in peripheral blood. Study-level points and caveats: Differentially abundant clones: roughly 1.2 between replicates, about 17 at around 14 days, less than 25 at four.

Sequencing used immunoSEQ multiplex PCR; TCRdb keeps in-frame clones, though not all of them. Of under 95,000 clones in the sample, around nine tenths were seen once. As for this clone: What it recognizes is unknown. Other DNA sequences in this sample translate to the same CDR3.

Collection occurred without any documented infections or immune events in donors. The clonotype comes from a person between 18 and 75 years old in good health. Specimen: blood.

CDR3 DNA: TGTGCCAGCAGCTTAATGAGGAACACTGAAGCTTTCTTT. Its translation: CASSLMRNTEAFF. The chain links TRBV11-2 to TRBJ1-1, with D uncertain. Germline V lookup: CDR1 SGHAT, CDR2 FQNNGV. Trimming removed 2 bases at V and 1 base at J, with 5 bases between. The length of the CDR3 is 13 residues.